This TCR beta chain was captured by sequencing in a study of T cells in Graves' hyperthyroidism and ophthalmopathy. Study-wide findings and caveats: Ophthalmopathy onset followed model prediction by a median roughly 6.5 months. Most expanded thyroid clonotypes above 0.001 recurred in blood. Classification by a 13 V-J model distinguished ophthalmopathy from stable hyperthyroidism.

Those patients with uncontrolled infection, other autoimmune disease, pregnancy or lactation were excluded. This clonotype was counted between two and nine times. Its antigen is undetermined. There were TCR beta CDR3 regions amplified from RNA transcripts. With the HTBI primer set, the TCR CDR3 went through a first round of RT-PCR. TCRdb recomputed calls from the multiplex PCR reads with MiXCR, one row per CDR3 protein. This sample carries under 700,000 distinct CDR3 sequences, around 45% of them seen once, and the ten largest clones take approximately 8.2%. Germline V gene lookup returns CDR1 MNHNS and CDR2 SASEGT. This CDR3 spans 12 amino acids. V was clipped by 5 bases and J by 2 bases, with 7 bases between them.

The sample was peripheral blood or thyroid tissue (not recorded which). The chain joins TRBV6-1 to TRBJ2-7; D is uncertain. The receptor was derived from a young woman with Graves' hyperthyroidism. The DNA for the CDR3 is TGTGCCAGCAGTTACTCTACCTACGAGCAGTACTTC. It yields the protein CASSYSTYEQYF.